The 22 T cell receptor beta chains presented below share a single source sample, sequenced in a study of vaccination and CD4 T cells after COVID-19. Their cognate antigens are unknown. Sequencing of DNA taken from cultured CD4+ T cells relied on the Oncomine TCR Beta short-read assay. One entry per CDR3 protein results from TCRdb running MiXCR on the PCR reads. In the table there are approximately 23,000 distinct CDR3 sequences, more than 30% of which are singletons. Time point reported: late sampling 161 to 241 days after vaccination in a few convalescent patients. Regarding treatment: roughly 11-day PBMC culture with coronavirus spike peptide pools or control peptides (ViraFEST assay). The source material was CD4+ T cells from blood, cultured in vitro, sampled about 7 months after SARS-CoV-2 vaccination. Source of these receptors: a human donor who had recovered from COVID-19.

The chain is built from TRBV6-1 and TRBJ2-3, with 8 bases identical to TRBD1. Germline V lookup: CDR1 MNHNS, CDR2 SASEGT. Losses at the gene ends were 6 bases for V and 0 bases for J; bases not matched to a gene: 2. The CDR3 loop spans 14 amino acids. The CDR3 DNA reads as TGTGCCAGCAGACGACAGGGGAGCACAGATACGCAGTATTTT. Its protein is CASRRQGSTDTQYF.

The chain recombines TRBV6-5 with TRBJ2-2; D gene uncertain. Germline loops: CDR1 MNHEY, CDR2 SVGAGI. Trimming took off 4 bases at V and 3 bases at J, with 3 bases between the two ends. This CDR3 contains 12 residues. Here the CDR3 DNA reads TGTGCCAGCAGTTCCGACACCGGGGAGCTGTTTTTT. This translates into CASSSDTGELFF.

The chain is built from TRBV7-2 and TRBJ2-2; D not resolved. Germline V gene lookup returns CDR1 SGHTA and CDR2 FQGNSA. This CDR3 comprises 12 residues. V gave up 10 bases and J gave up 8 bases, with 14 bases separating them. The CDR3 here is CANQHREGELFF. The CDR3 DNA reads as TGTGCCAACCAGCACAGAGAGGGGGAGCTGTTTTTT.

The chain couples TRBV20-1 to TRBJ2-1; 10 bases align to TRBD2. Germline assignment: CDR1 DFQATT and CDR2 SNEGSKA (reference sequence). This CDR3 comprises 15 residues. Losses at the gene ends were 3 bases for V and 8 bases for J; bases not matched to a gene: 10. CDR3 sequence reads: CSARASGRFIHEQFF. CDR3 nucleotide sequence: TGCAGTGCTAGGGCTAGCGGGAGATTCATCCATGAGCAGTTCTTC.

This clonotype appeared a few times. The DNA for the CDR3 is TGCAGCGTTGCCGGGACAGGGGACATGAGTATAGGAAATGAGCAGTTCTTC. Amino acid sequence: CSVAGTGDMSIGNEQFF. V is TRBV20-1 and J is TRBJ2-1; TRBD1 matches 10 bases. The CDR3 spans 17 residues. Germline values: CDR1 DFQATT, CDR2 SNEGSKA (reference sequence).

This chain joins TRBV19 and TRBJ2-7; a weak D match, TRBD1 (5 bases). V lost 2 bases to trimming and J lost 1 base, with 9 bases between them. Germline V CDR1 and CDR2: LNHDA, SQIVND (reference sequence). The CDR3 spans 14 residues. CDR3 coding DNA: TGTGCCAGTAGTATAACAGGACAATCCTACGAGCAGTACTTC. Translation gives CASSITGQSYEQYF.

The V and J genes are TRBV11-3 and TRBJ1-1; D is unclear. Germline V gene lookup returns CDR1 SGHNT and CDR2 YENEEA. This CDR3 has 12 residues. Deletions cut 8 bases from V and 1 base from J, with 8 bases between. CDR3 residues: CASGGENTEAFF. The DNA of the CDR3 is TGTGCCAGCGGAGGAGAGAACACTGAAGCTTTCTTT.

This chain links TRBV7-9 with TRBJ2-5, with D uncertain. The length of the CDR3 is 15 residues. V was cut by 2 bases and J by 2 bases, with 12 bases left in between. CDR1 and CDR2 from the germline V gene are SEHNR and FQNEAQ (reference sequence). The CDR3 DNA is TGTGCCAGCAGCTTAAGCCTTAGTGGGCAAGAGACCCAGTACTTC. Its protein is CASSLSLSGQETQYF.

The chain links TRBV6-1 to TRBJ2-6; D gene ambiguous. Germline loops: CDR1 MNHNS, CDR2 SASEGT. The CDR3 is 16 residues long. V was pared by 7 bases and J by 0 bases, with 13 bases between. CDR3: CASNPIAGSGANVLTF. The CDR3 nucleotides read TGTGCCAGCAATCCCATCGCAGGCTCTGGGGCCAACGTCCTGACTTTC.

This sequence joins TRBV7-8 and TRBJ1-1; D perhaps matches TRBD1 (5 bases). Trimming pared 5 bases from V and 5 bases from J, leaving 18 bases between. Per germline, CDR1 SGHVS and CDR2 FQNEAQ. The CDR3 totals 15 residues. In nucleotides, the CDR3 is TGTGCCAGCAGCCCAGGGAAGAGCCGGACGACTGAAGCTTTCTTT. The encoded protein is CASSPGKSRTTEAFF.

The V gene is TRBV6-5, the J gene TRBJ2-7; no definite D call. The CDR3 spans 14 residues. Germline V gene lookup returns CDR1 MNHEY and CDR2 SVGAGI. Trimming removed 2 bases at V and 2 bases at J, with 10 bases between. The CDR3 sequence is CASSYRSSPYEQYF. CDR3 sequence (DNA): TGTGCCAGCAGTTACAGGTCTTCACCCTACGAGCAGTACTTC.

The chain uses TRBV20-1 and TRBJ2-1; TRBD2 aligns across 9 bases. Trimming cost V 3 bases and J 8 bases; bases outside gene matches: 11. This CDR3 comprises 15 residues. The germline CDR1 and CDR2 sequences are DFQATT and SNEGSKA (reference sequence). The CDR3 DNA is TGCAGTGCTAGGCCGTCGCGGGGGGGGCCCGATGAGCAGTTCTTC. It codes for CSARPSRGGPDEQFF.

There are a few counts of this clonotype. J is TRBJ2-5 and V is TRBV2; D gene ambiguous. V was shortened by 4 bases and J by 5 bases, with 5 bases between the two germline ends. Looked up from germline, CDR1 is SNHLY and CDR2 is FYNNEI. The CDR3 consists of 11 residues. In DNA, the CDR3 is TGTGCCAGCAGTGGGTGGGAGACCCAGTACTTC. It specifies CASSGWETQYF.

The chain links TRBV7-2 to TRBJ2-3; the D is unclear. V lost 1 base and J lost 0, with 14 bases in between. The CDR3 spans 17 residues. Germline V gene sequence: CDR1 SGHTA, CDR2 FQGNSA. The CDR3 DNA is TGTGCCAGCAGCTTAGTTGGCAGGAGTGCGAGCACAGATACGCAGTATTTT. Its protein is CASSLVGRSASTDTQYF. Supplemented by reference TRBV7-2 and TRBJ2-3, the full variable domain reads GAGVSQSPSNKVTEKGKDVELRCDPISGHTALYWYRQSLGQGLEFLIYFQGNSAPDKSGLPSDRFSAERTGGSVSTLTIQRTQQEDSAVYLCASSLVGRSASTDTQYFGPGTRLTVL.

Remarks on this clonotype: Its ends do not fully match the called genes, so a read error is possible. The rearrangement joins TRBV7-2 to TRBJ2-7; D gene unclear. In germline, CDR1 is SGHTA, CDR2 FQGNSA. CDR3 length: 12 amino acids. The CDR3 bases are TGTGCCAGCAGCTTAGATTACTACGGGCAGTACTTC. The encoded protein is CASSLDYYGQYF. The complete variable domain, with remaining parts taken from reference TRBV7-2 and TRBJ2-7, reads GAGVSQSPSNKVTEKGKDVELRCDPISGHTALYWYRQSLGQGLEFLIYFQGNSAPDKSGLPSDRFSAERTGGSVSTLTIQRTQQEDSAVYLCASSLDYYGQYFGPGTRLTVT.

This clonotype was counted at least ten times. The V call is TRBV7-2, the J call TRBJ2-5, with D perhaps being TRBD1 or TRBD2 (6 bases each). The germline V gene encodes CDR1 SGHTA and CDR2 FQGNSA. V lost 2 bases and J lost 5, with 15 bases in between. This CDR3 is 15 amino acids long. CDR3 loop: CASSLMGGEGETQYF. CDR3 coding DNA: TGTGCCAGCAGCTTAATGGGGGGCGAGGGGGAGACCCAGTACTTC.

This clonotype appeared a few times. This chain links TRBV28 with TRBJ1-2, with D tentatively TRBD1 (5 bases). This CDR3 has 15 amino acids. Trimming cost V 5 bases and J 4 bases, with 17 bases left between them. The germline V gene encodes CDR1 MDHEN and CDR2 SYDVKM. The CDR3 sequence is CASSEDTLSFYGYTF. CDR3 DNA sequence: TGTGCCAGCAGTGAGGACACACTCTCCTTCTATGGCTACACCTTC.

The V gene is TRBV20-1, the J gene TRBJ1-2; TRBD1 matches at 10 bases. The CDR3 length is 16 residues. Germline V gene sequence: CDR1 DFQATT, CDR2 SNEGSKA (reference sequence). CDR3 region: CSAPYRDRGLSSGYTF. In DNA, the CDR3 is TGCAGCGCACCTTACCGGGACAGGGGATTATCTTCGGGCTACACCTTC.

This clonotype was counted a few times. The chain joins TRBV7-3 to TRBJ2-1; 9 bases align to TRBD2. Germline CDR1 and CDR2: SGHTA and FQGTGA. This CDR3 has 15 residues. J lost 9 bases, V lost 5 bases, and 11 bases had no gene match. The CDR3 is CASSPFGLALGEQFF. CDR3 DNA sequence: TGTGCCAGCAGCCCCTTTGGACTAGCGCTAGGTGAGCAGTTCTTC.

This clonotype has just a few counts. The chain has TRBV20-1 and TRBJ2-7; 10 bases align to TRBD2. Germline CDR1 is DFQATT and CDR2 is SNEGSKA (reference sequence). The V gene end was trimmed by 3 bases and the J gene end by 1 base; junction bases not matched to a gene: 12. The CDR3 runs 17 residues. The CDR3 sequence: CSASVSSGSLVSYEQYF. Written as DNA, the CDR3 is TGCAGTGCTAGTGTGTCTAGCGGGAGCCTCGTATCCTACGAGCAGTACTTC.

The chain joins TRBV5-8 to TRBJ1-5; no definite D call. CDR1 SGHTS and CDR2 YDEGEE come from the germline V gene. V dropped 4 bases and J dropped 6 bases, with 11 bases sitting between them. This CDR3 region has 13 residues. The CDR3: CASSPDRIQPQHF. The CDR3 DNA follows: TGTGCCAGCAGCCCGGATCGTATTCAGCCCCAGCATTTT. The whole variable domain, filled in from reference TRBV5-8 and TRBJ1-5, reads EAGVTQSPTHLIKTRGQQATLRCSPISGHTSVYWYQQALGLGLQFLLWYDEGEERNRGNFPPRFSGRQFPNYSSELNVNALELEDSALYLCASSPDRIQPQHFGDGTRLSIL.

DNA for the CDR3: TGTGCCAGCAGTGACCCTAGTCATCCGCAGTATTTT. Translated, it gives CASSDPSHPQYF. The J gene is TRBJ2-3, the V gene TRBV6-1; D unresolved. This CDR3 is 12 amino acids long. V shed 3 bases and J shed 10 bases, with 11 bases lying between them. Per the germline V gene, CDR1 is MNHNS and CDR2 is SASEGT.